The rows below give T cell receptor beta chains drawn from one sample of a study of T cell responses to AZD1222 COVID-19 vaccine. TCRdb keeps only in-frame clones here, not all; method: immunoSEQ multiplex PCR. The sample lists over 110,000 clones, around 87% occurring once. Sequenced material: peripheral blood, taken on day 0 of AZD1222 vaccination. The origin of the receptors is an adult in good health. CDR3s include the opening cysteine and the closing phenylalanine or tryptophan. D genes are given only for firm matches. Not every row has a clone size; where given, it reads once, few, many or a size class.

v_call: TRBV7-9
cdr3_length: 15
clone_size: .
d_call: .
j_call: TRBJ1-6
cdr3_nt: TGTGCCAGCAGCTTAGTGCAGGCGTATAATTCACCCCTCCACTTT
cdr3_aa: CASSLVQAYNSPLHF

v_call: TRBV4-1
cdr3_length: 17
clone_size: .
d_call: TRBD2
j_call: TRBJ2-3
cdr3_nt: TGCGCCAGCAGCCCAGTGTCCGGGGTAGCGGGGTCGGATACGCAGTATTTT
cdr3_aa: CASSPVSGVAGSDTQYF

v_call: TRBV12-3/TRBV12-4
cdr3_length: 11
clone_size: .
d_call: .
j_call: TRBJ2-3
cdr3_nt: TGTGCCAGCAGTCTAACAGATACGCAGTATTTT
cdr3_aa: CASSLTDTQYF

v_call: TRBV12-5
cdr3_length: 12
clone_size: .
d_call: .
j_call: TRBJ2-2
cdr3_nt: TGTGCTAGTGGTTTGGAGGCCGGGGAGCTGTTTTTT
cdr3_aa: CASGLEAGELFF

v_call: TRBV6-2/TRBV6-3
cdr3_length: 17
clone_size: .
d_call: .
j_call: TRBJ1-5
cdr3_nt: TGTGCCAGCAGTCACCTTCCCCGGACAGATAGCAATCAGCCCCAGCATTTT
cdr3_aa: CASSHLPRTDSNQPQHF

v_call: TRBV7-9
cdr3_length: 18
clone_size: once
d_call: TRBD2
j_call: TRBJ2-1
cdr3_nt: TGTGCCAGCAGATCGGGACAGGGGCAACTAGCGGGGGGAAATGAGCAGTTCTTC
cdr3_aa: CASRSGQGQLAGGNEQFF

v_call: TRBV5-5
cdr3_length: 16
clone_size: .
d_call: TRBD1
j_call: TRBJ1-4
cdr3_nt: TGTGCCAGCAGCTTGGAAGGGACAGGGGCTAATGAAAAACTGTTTTTT
cdr3_aa: CASSLEGTGANEKLFF

v_call: TRBV9
cdr3_length: 21
clone_size: .
d_call: .
j_call: TRBJ2-1
cdr3_nt: TGTGCCAGCAGCGTAGGGGTGGGGTCCTACAATCCCCGAAGCTCCTACAATGAGCAGTTCTTC
cdr3_aa: CASSVGVGSYNPRSSYNEQFF

v_call: TRBV12-3/TRBV12-4
cdr3_length: 13
clone_size: .
d_call: TRBD1
j_call: TRBJ1-1
cdr3_nt: TGTGCCAGCAGTTTCCCTGGACAGGGAGAAGCTTTCTTT
cdr3_aa: CASSFPGQGEAFF

v_call: TRBV2
cdr3_length: 16
clone_size: .
d_call: .
j_call: TRBJ1-5
cdr3_nt: TGTGCCAGCGAAATCTTGGACAGACGGGGCCATCAGCCCCAGCATTTT
cdr3_aa: CASEILDRRGHQPQHF

v_call: TRBV25-1
cdr3_length: 15
clone_size: .
d_call: TRBD1
j_call: TRBJ2-1
cdr3_nt: TGTGCCAGCAGTGAATCGAGACAGGGGATCGGCGAGCAGTTCTTC
cdr3_aa: CASSESRQGIGEQFF

v_call: TRBV14
cdr3_length: 13
clone_size: .
d_call: .
j_call: TRBJ1-6
cdr3_nt: TGTGCCAGCAGCCAAGAATCCTACTCACCCCTCCACTTT
cdr3_aa: CASSQESYSPLHF

v_call: TRBV28
cdr3_length: 14
clone_size: .
d_call: TRBD1
j_call: TRBJ1-2
cdr3_nt: TGTGCCAGCAGGTACAGGGGTGGTAACTATGGCTACACCTTC
cdr3_aa: CASRYRGGNYGYTF

v_call: TRBV5-4
cdr3_length: 16
clone_size: .
d_call: TRBD2
j_call: TRBJ2-1
cdr3_nt: TGTGCCAGCAGCCGGACTAGCGGGAGTGGGTTGAATGAGCAGTTCTTC
cdr3_aa: CASSRTSGSGLNEQFF

v_call: TRBV6-5
cdr3_length: 14
clone_size: .
d_call: .
j_call: TRBJ2-7
cdr3_nt: TGTGCCAGCAATGCAGTGGGGGGGCCCTACGAGCAGTACTTC
cdr3_aa: CASNAVGGPYEQYF

v_call: TRBV19
cdr3_length: 15
clone_size: .
d_call: TRBD1
j_call: TRBJ2-1
cdr3_nt: TGTGCCAGTAGTTGGGGGACAGGGTGGGACAATGAGCAGTTCTTC
cdr3_aa: CASSWGTGWDNEQFF

v_call: TRBV19
cdr3_length: 15
clone_size: .
d_call: TRBD1
j_call: TRBJ1-5
cdr3_nt: TGTGCCAGTAGTGAGGACAGGGCTAGCAATCAGCCCCAGCATTTT
cdr3_aa: CASSEDRASNQPQHF

v_call: TRBV19
cdr3_length: 13
clone_size: .
d_call: .
j_call: TRBJ1-3
cdr3_nt: TGTGCCAGTAGTCGGGGCAGGGACGACACCATATATTTT
cdr3_aa: CASSRGRDDTIYF

v_call: TRBV6-5
cdr3_length: 15
clone_size: .
d_call: .
j_call: TRBJ1-5
cdr3_nt: TGTGCCAGCGGAGCAAGCGGGGGTGGCAATCAGCCCCAGCATTTT
cdr3_aa: CASGASGGGNQPQHF

v_call: TRBV5-1
cdr3_length: 14
clone_size: .
d_call: .
j_call: TRBJ1-1
cdr3_nt: TGCGCCAGCACCGTGGGAGGCGGGTACACTGAAGCTTTCTTT
cdr3_aa: CASTVGGGYTEAFF

v_call: TRBV10-2
cdr3_length: 13
clone_size: .
d_call: .
j_call: TRBJ1-5
cdr3_nt: TGCGCCAGCAGTGAAAACAGGAAGGAGCCCCAGCATTTT
cdr3_aa: CASSENRKEPQHF

v_call: TRBV10-2
cdr3_length: 14
clone_size: .
d_call: .
j_call: TRBJ2-1
cdr3_nt: TGCGCCAGCAGTGAAGGAGTCTCCCTCAATGAGCAGTTCTTC
cdr3_aa: CASSEGVSLNEQFF

v_call: TRBV15
cdr3_length: 13
clone_size: once
d_call: .
j_call: TRBJ1-5
cdr3_nt: TGTGCCACCAGCAGAGGTCCCTTAGGGCCCCAGCATTTT
cdr3_aa: CATSRGPLGPQHF

v_call: TRBV30
cdr3_length: 13
clone_size: once
d_call: .
j_call: TRBJ2-7
cdr3_nt: TGTGCCTGGAGTGAGGGACTTCACTACGAGCAGTACTTC
cdr3_aa: CAWSEGLHYEQYF

v_call: TRBV10-1
cdr3_length: 15
clone_size: .
d_call: .
j_call: TRBJ1-3
cdr3_nt: TGCGCCATTAGGCTCCCGGGTTTCTCTGGAAACACCATATATTTT
cdr3_aa: CAIRLPGFSGNTIYF

v_call: TRBV28
cdr3_length: 15
clone_size: .
d_call: TRBD1
j_call: TRBJ1-4
cdr3_nt: TGTGCCAGCAGCTCGGGAGGGGGCGATGGTGAAAAACTGTTTTTT
cdr3_aa: CASSSGGGDGEKLFF

v_call: TRBV7-2
cdr3_length: 17
clone_size: once
d_call: .
j_call: TRBJ1-6
cdr3_nt: TGTGCCAGCAGCCTCGGTGTGGTGACACAGTTTAATTCACCCCTCCACTTT
cdr3_aa: CASSLGVVTQFNSPLHF

v_call: TRBV30
cdr3_length: 12
clone_size: .
d_call: .
j_call: TRBJ2-2
cdr3_nt: TGTGCCTGGAGGTCCGGACCCGGGGAGCTGTTTTTT
cdr3_aa: CAWRSGPGELFF

v_call: TRBV5-6
cdr3_length: 14
clone_size: .
d_call: .
j_call: TRBJ2-7
cdr3_nt: TGTGCCAGCAGCTTGGTTGGTAACCAAGTCGAGCAGTACTTC
cdr3_aa: CASSLVGNQVEQYF

v_call: TRBV2
cdr3_length: 15
clone_size: .
d_call: TRBD2
j_call: TRBJ2-7
cdr3_nt: TGTGCCAGCAGTGAAAAGCTAGCGGTAGGCTACGAGCAGTACTTC
cdr3_aa: CASSEKLAVGYEQYF

v_call: TRBV6-5
cdr3_length: 15
clone_size: few
d_call: TRBD1
j_call: TRBJ2-3
cdr3_nt: TGTGCCAGCAGTAGACAGGGGGTTTTGACAGATACGCAGTATTTT
cdr3_aa: CASSRQGVLTDTQYF

v_call: TRBV6-4
cdr3_length: 15
clone_size: .
d_call: TRBD2
j_call: TRBJ2-2
cdr3_nt: TGTGCCAGCAGTGACTCCGGGGAGGGCACCGGGGAGCTGTTTTTT
cdr3_aa: CASSDSGEGTGELFF

v_call: TRBV6-5
cdr3_length: 16
clone_size: .
d_call: .
j_call: TRBJ1-3
cdr3_nt: TGTGCCAGCAGTTACGGGACATCAGGCTCTGGAAACACCATATATTTT
cdr3_aa: CASSYGTSGSGNTIYF

v_call: TRBV15
cdr3_length: 15
clone_size: .
d_call: TRBD2
j_call: TRBJ2-5
cdr3_nt: TGTGCCACCAGCCGAAGAGCGGGGGGACAAGAGACCCAGTACTTC
cdr3_aa: CATSRRAGGQETQYF

v_call: TRBV2
cdr3_length: 15
clone_size: .
d_call: TRBD1
j_call: TRBJ1-4
cdr3_nt: TGTGCCAGCAGCCCGTTGGGACAGAACAATGAAAAACTGTTTTTT
cdr3_aa: CASSPLGQNNEKLFF

v_call: TRBV19
cdr3_length: 15
clone_size: .
d_call: .
j_call: TRBJ1-2
cdr3_nt: TGTGCCAGTAGTAGCAGCTGGACGAATAACTATGGCTACACCTTC
cdr3_aa: CASSSSWTNNYGYTF

v_call: TRBV14
cdr3_length: 16
clone_size: few
d_call: TRBD1
j_call: TRBJ2-7
cdr3_nt: TGTGCCAGCAGCGAAGAATCCGGGACAGGGGGCTACGAGCAGTACTTC
cdr3_aa: CASSEESGTGGYEQYF

v_call: TRBV28
cdr3_length: 17
clone_size: .
d_call: .
j_call: TRBJ2-1
cdr3_nt: TGTGCCAGCAGTTTCCCCCGGGCCCACCTGGGGTACAATGAGCAGTTCTTC
cdr3_aa: CASSFPRAHLGYNEQFF

v_call: TRBV7-8
cdr3_length: 15
clone_size: .
d_call: TRBD1
j_call: TRBJ1-1
cdr3_nt: TGTGCCAGCAGCTTGAGGAGGGGGCTGAGGACTGAAGCTTTCTTT
cdr3_aa: CASSLRRGLRTEAFF

v_call: TRBV7-9
cdr3_length: 16
clone_size: once
d_call: .
j_call: TRBJ1-3
cdr3_nt: TGTGCCAGCAGCTTAGCCGGGACGGGCTCTGGAAACACCATATATTTT
cdr3_aa: CASSLAGTGSGNTIYF